This section outlines one T cell receptor (beta chain) sequence together with its context. The record originates from a study of blood T cell repertoires in COVID-19. About the study: Specimens from acute and convalescent COVID-19 originated in the United States, Italy and Spain. PBMCs, B-cell-depleted T cells, or T cells provided the cDNA or gDNA that made up the material.

As processed by the authors: It was from reference gene primer amplification that nucleated cell counts were estimated. Assay: immunoSEQ multiplex PCR; the TCRdb copy retains only in-frame clones and omits some. For V, J and clone size, that table is used; D and trimming come from the DNA. The table has 270,000 or so clones, 86% seen once; the top ten hold about 8.6%. CDR3 length: 15 residues. The V gene lost 6 bases and the J gene lost 2 bases, with 14 bases spanning the gap. Per the germline V gene, CDR1 is WSHSY and CDR2 is SAAADI. The source is a man aged 35-49 years with active or convalescent COVID-19. The rearrangement uses TRBV10-2 and TRBJ1-5; perhaps TRBD1 as D (6 bases). Sequencing input: peripheral blood. CDR3 sequence (DNA): TGCGCCAGCAGCGAGGGGGGGATGGGCAATCAGCCCCAGCATTTT. It is translated as CASSEGGMGNQPQHF.